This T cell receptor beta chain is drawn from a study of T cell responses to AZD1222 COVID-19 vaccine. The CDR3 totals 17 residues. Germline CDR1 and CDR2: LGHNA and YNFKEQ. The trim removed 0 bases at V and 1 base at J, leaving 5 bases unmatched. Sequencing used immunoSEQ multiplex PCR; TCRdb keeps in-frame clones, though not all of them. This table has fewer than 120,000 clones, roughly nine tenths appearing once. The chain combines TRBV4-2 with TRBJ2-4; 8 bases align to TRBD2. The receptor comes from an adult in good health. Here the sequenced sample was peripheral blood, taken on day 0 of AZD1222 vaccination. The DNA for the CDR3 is TGTGCCAGCAGCCAAGAGCCGGGAGGGTCTGCCAAAAACATTCAGTACTTC. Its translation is CASSQEPGGSAKNIQYF.